This T cell receptor (beta chain) was retrieved from a study of T cell responses to AZD1222 COVID-19 vaccine. Study findings and constraints: Recipients of two AZD1222 doses showed rising Spike-specific TCR breadth and depth.

There are 17 residues in the CDR3. Trimming left V 1 base short and J 3 bases short, with 16 bases between. Germline V gene lookup returns CDR1 MGHRA and CDR2 YSYEKL. Clones were sequenced by immunoSEQ multiplex PCR, and TCRdb holds only the in-frame ones, with some missing. The sample lists approximately 80,000 clones, approximately 90% seen once, with roughly 31% in the top ten. This clone was seen more than once but under ten times. What it binds is unknown. The sequence came from an adult in good health. The source was peripheral blood, collected on day 0 of AZD1222 vaccination. The rearrangement links TRBV4-1 to TRBJ2-1; no firm D call. CDR3 residues: CASSQVVRPNDYNEQFF. For the CDR3, the DNA is TGCGCCAGCAGCCAAGTCGTCCGACCTAACGACTACAATGAGCAGTTCTTC.